This T cell receptor beta chain was profiled in a study of T-cell memory formation after mild COVID-19. Study-wide background: Largely donor-specific sequence clusters came from a couple of donors. The study, taken as a whole, reports: Contracting clones, day 15 to 85, had balanced CD4/CD8, and later expanders favored CD4+. Some responding clones appeared in pre-infection memory, suggesting cross-reactive memory joined.

Details on this clonotype: Its antigen is unknown.

Each CDR3 protein is one row after TCRdb ran MiXCR on the 5' RACE reads. The sample yields about 350,000 distinct CDR3 sequences, roughly 15% seen once. The CDR3 is 15 residues long. V lost 6 bases to trimming and J lost 2 bases, with 14 bases between them. This clonotype originated in a man aged 18 to 30 who had mild COVID-19 (a few samples of this study predate the infection). Cell type and time point are not known. The rearrangement links TRBV12-3 or TRBV12-4 to TRBJ1-5; D call uncertain. Input material: PBMCs or a T cell subset sorted from them (not recorded which). The CDR3 here is CASSHPPGRNQPQHF. The CDR3 bases are TGTGCCAGCAGCCACCCCCCAGGTCGCAATCAGCCCCAGCATTTT.